This TCR beta chain was found in a study of OX40 agonist ivuxolimab in advanced cancers. Only in-frame clones appear in the TCRdb table, and some are missing; sequencing was by immunoSEQ multiplex PCR. The table records tens of thousands of clones, 82% of them present only once. The CDR3 has 17 residues. The germline gives CDR1 SGHRS, CDR2 YFSETQ. V lost 0 bases to trimming and J lost 4 bases; unmatched junction nucleotides: 8. Sample: CD4+ or CD8+ T cells sorted from blood, taken in a trial of the OX40 agonist ivuxolimab. The receptor was derived from an adult with an advanced solid tumor such as melanoma, head and neck, liver or kidney cancer. The chain has TRBV5-1 and TRBJ2-2; TRBD2 matches at 8 bases. CDR3 sequence: CASSLAGGAWSTGELFF. The CDR3 DNA follows: TGCGCCAGCAGCTTGGCCGGGGGGGCTTGGAGCACCGGGGAGCTGTTTTTT.